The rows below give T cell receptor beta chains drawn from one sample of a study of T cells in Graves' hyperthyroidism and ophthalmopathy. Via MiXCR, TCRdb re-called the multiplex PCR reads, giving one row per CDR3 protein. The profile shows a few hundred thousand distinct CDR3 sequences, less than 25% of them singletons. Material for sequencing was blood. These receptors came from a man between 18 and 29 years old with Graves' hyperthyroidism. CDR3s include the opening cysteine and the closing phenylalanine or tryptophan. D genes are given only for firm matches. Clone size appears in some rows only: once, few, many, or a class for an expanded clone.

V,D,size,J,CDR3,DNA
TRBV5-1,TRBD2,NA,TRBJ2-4,CASSRTSRRDIQYF,TGCGCCAGCAGCCGGACTAGCCGTAGGGACATTCAGTACTTC
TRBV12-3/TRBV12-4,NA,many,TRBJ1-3,CASSLGGPGNTIYF,TGTGCCAGCAGTTTGGGGGGGCCTGGAAACACCATATATTTT
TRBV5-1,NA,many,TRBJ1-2,CASSVAGREYGYTF,TGCGCCAGCAGCGTAGCCGGCAGGGAGTATGGCTACACCTTC
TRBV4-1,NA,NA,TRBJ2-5,CASSRNLLFQETQYF,TGCGCCAGCAGCCGGAACCTCCTCTTCCAAGAGACCCAGTACTTC
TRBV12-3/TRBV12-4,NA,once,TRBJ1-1,CASTSGVRTEAFF,TGTGCCAGCACCAGTGGGGTACGGACTGAAGCTTTCTTT
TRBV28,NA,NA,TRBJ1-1,CASSSPRAGNTEAFF,TGTGCCAGCAGTTCCCCCAGGGCCGGGAACACTGAAGCTTTCTTT
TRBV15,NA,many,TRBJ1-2,CATSRDLTVSGGYTF,TGTGCCACCAGCAGAGATTTGACAGTTTCTGGTGGCTACACCTTC
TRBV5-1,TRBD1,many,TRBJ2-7,CASSIAQGSRYEQYF,TGCGCCAGCAGCATTGCACAGGGGAGTAGGTACGAGCAGTACTTC
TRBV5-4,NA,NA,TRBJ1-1,CASNLVRNTEAFF,TGTGCCAGCAACTTGGTAAGGAACACTGAAGCTTTCTTT
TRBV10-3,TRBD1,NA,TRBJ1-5,CANIRDRDYSNQPQHF,TGTGCCAACATCCGGGACAGGGATTATAGCAATCAGCCCCAGCATTTT
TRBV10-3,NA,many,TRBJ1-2,CAISAGYGYTF,TGTGCCATCAGTGCCGGGTACGGCTACACCTTC
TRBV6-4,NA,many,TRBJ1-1,CASSPPREEKMNTEAFF,TGTGCCAGCAGTCCCCCCCGGGAGGAGAAAATGAACACTGAAGCTTTCTTT
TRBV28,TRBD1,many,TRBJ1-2,CASSMTGGSYGYTF,TGTGCCAGCAGTATGACAGGGGGCAGCTATGGCTACACCTTC
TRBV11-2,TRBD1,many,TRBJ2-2,CASSLVGWGQGTGGGELFF,TGTGCCAGCAGCTTAGTAGGATGGGGACAGGGAACCGGCGGCGGGGAGCTGTTTTTT
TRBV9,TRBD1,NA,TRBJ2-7,CASSVGGQGFAEQYF,TGTGCCAGCAGCGTGGGCGGACAGGGGTTCGCCGAGCAGTACTTC
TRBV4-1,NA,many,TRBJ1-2,CASSHFGGGIYGYTF,TGCGCCAGCAGCCACTTCGGGGGAGGGATCTATGGCTACACCTTC
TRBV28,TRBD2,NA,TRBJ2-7,CASSPWARLAETNEQYF,TGTGCCAGCAGCCCGTGGGCGAGGCTAGCGGAGACAAACGAGCAGTACTTC
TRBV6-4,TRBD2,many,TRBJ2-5,CASSGLAGTQETQYF,TGTGCCAGCAGTGGGCTAGCGGGGACCCAAGAGACCCAGTACTTC
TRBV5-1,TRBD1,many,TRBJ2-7,CASSEGTGGTYEQYF,TGCGCCAGCAGCGAGGGGACAGGGGGGACCTACGAGCAGTACTTC